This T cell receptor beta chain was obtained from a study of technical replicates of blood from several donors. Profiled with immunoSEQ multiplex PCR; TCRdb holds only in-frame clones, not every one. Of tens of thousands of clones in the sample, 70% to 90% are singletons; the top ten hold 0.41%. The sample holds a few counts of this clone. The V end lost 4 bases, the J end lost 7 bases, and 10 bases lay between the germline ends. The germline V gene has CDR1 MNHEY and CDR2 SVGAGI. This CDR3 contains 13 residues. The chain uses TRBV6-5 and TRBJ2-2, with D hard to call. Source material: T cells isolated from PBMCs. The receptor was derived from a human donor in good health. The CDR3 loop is CASSSTRGGELFF. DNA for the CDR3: TGTGCCAGCAGTTCGACCAGAGGCGGGGAGCTGTTTTTT.